This is a list of T cell receptor beta chains from one sample in a study of OX40 agonist ivuxolimab in advanced cancers. Data came from immunoSEQ multiplex PCR; TCRdb stores just in-frame clones and leaves some out. The sample lists 25,000 to 35,000 clones, about 90% occurring once. The source material was CD4+ or CD8+ T cells sorted from blood, sampled in a trial of the OX40 agonist ivuxolimab. All receptors derive from an adult with an advanced solid tumor such as melanoma, head and neck, liver or kidney cancer. Both conserved end residues are part of each CDR3. D genes are given only for firm matches. Clone size is shown for a subset of rows, as once, few, many or a class of expanded clone.

len,j_gene,abundance,v_gene,d_gene,CDR3nt,CDR3aa
14,TRBJ2-1,-,TRBV30,-,TGTGCCTCACAGGGCGAAAGCTCCTACAATGAGCAGTTCTTC,CASQGESSYNEQFF
16,TRBJ2-1,-,TRBV14,-,TGTGCCAGCAGCACCCGGTGGGCCCTAGCCTACAATGAGCAGTTCTTC,CASSTRWALAYNEQFF
13,TRBJ2-3,-,TRBV5-4,-,TGTGCCAGCAGCGGGAGTAGCACAGATACGCAGTATTTT,CASSGSSTDTQYF
15,TRBJ2-7,-,TRBV10-3,TRBD1,TGTGCCATCAGTGAGACCGGGACAGGGGGCTACGAGCAGTACTTC,CAISETGTGGYEQYF
15,TRBJ1-2,-,TRBV6-1,TRBD1,TGTGCCAGCAGTGTTACCGGGACAGGGTTCTATGGCTACACCTTC,CASSVTGTGFYGYTF
17,TRBJ2-7,-,TRBV27,TRBD1,TGTGCCAGCGCCGACGGGACAGGGGACTTCGGGTGGAACGAGCAGTACTTC,CASADGTGDFGWNEQYF
16,TRBJ2-1,-,TRBV11-2,TRBD2,TGTGCCAGCAGCCCGGAAAGCGGGAGTAAAGGTAATGAGCAGTTCTTC,CASSPESGSKGNEQFF
17,TRBJ2-3,-,TRBV27,-,TGTGCCAGCAGTTTTCTCGCCGGTGGTGCTAGCACAGATACGCAGTATTTT,CASSFLAGGASTDTQYF
16,TRBJ2-1,-,TRBV7-3,TRBD2,TGTGCCAGCAGCCCCCCAAATAGCGGGACGGTCAATGAGCAGTTCTTC,CASSPPNSGTVNEQFF
15,TRBJ2-1,-,TRBV7-9,TRBD2,TGTGCCAGCAGCTTTACTAGCGGGAGGGCCAATGAGCAGTTCTTC,CASSFTSGRANEQFF
15,TRBJ1-1,-,TRBV29-1,-,TGCAGCGCGATGGGGGGCCAAGGTGCGAACACTGAAGCTTTCTTT,CSAMGGQGANTEAFF
15,TRBJ2-2,once,TRBV9,TRBD2,TGTGCCAGCAGTAAGACTAGCTATAACACCGGGGAGCTGTTTTTT,CASSKTSYNTGELFF
14,TRBJ2-5,once,TRBV15,-,TGTGCCACCAGCAGAGACGGGAGACGGGAGACCCAGTACTTC,CATSRDGRRETQYF
13,TRBJ1-1,-,TRBV29-1,TRBD1,TGCAGCGGTCTGGACAGGTACGGGACTGAAGCTTTCTTT,CSGLDRYGTEAFF
11,TRBJ2-2,-,TRBV5-6,-,TGTGCCAGCAGCTTCGGCGGGGAGCTGTTTTTT,CASSFGGELFF
12,TRBJ1-1,-,TRBV28,-,TGTGCCAGCGGAGTCGCTAACACTGAAGCTTTCTTT,CASGVANTEAFF
18,TRBJ2-3,-,TRBV4-1,-,TGCGCCAGCAGCCAAGATCCGGGACAAAGGCTTAGCACAGATACGCAGTATTTT,CASSQDPGQRLSTDTQYF